This section outlines one TCR beta chain sequence together with its context. The antigen remains unidentified. This record belongs to a study of a mutant IDH1 vaccine in newly diagnosed glioma. Study-level background: Weeks 1, 3, 5, 7, 11, 15, 19 and 23 were when patients received their eight vaccinations. Treated patients had a mean age of 40.4 years and a sex split that was around 62% male and roughly 38% female.

Produced via immunoSEQ multiplex PCR; TCRdb's table is partial and in-frame only. The table has tens of thousands of clones, approximately 80% seen once. CDR3 size: 14 residues. Germline V gene sequence: CDR1 GTSNPN, CDR2 SVGIG (reference sequence). V was cut by 3 bases and J by 5 bases, with 16 bases left in between. Time point denoted: week 23, last vaccination. Doses comprised 300 ug of mutant IDH1 20-mer peptide each, plus topical imiquimod. Sequenced here: PBMCs, sampled from a glioma patient whose treatment included an IDH1 peptide vaccine. The rearrangement joins TRBV30 to TRBJ2-5; D might be TRBD1 (5 bases). The source of this sequence is a young man with glioma. In nucleotides, the CDR3 is TGTGCCTGGAGCTCAGGACAATTAAGGGAGACCCAGTACTTC. This sequence encodes CAWSSGQLRETQYF.